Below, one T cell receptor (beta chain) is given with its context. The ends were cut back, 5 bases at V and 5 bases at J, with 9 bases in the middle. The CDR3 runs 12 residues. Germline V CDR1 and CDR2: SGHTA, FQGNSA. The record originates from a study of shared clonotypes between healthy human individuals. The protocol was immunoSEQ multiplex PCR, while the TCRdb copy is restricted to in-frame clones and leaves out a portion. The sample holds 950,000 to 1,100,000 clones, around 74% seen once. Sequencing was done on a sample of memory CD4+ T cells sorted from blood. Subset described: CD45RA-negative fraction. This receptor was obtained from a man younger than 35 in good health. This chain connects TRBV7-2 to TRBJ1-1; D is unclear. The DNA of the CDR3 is TGTGCCAGCAGCCTTGGACTGACTGAAGCTTTCTTT. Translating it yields CASSLGLTEAFF.